In its sample, the clone carrying this T cell receptor (beta chain) was seen a few times. This sample was included in a study of beta chain features in type 1 diabetes. Investigators reverse transcribed all isolated RNA, so they sequenced expressed TCRB transcripts. Sequencing used immunoSEQ multiplex PCR; TCRdb keeps in-frame clones, though not all of them. The table records under 150,000 clones, roughly 7.2% of them present only once. V lost 5 bases and J 9 bases, leaving 11 bases between the germline ends. The CDR3 totals 12 residues. Germline CDR1 SGHNT, CDR2 YENEEA. The chain combines TRBV11-3 with TRBJ2-1, with D possibly TRBD2 on 5 matching bases. Sequencing was performed on central memory CD4+ T cells from blood. The receptor was derived from a woman aged 25 to 39 in good health. The CDR3 here is CASSARRGEQFF. The CDR3 coding sequence is TGTGCCAGCAGCGCTCGTCGGGGTGAGCAGTTCTTC.